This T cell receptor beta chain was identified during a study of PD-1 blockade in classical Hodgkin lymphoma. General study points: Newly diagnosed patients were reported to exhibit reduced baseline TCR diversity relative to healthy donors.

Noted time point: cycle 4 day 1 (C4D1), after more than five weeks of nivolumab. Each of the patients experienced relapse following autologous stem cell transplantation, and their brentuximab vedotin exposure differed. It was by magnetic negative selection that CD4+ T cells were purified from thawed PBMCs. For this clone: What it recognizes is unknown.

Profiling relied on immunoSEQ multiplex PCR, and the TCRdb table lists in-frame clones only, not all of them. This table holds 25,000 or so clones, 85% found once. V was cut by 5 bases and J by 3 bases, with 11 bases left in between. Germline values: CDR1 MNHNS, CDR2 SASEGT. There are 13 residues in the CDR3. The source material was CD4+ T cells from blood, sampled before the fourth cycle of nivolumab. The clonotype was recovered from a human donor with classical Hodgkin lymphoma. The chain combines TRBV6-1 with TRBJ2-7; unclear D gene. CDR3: CASSSGTGYEQYF. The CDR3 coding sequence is TGTGCCAGCAGTAGTGGCACGGGCTACGAGCAGTACTTC.